Listed here are 3 T cell receptor beta chains from one sample, sequenced in a study of blood T cell repertoires in COVID-19. Repertoires were generated with immunoSEQ multiplex PCR, while TCRdb's copy carries only in-frame clones and drops some. The profile shows about 64,000 clones, 84% of them singletons. Sequences were obtained from peripheral blood. These receptors all stem from a woman aged 55-70 years with acute or convalescent COVID-19.

The sample holds one count of this clone. The chain couples TRBV2 to TRBJ2-7; 11 nucleotides match TRBD2. CDR1 and CDR2 (germline): SNHLY, FYNNEI. J was trimmed by 6 bases and V by 5 bases; bases with no gene match: 6. There are 14 residues in the CDR3. CDR3 region: CASSISGGAGEQYF. CDR3 sequence (DNA): TGTGCCAGCAGTATTAGCGGGGGGGCCGGCGAGCAGTACTTC. The full variable domain, its missing parts supplied by reference TRBV2 and TRBJ2-7, is EPEVTQTPSHQVTQMGQEVILRCVPISNHLYFYWYRQILGQKVEFLVSFYNNEISEKSEIFDDQFSVERPDGSNFTLKIRSTKLEDSAMYFCASSISGGAGEQYFGPGTRLTVT.

This clone was counted a single time. The V call is TRBV19, the J call TRBJ1-1; 7 bases match TRBD1. The length of the CDR3 is 14 residues. The germline V gene encodes CDR1 LNHDA and CDR2 SQIVND (reference sequence). The V segment lost 0 bases and the J segment 8 bases; nucleotides outside the gene matches: 6. CDR3 protein: CASSIDRQGAEAFF. The CDR3 nucleotides read TGTGCCAGTAGTATAGATCGACAGGGCGCGGAAGCTTTCTTT.

The chain recombines TRBV29-1 with TRBJ1-1; 7 bases line up with TRBD1. Germline V gene data show CDR1 as SQVTM and CDR2 as ANQGSEA. J lost 4 bases, V lost 3 bases, and 11 bases had no gene match. This CDR3 comprises 15 residues. The CDR3 is CSVEGTGAKGTEAFF. In DNA form, the CDR3 reads TGCAGCGTTGAGGGAACAGGGGCAAAGGGCACTGAAGCTTTCTTT.